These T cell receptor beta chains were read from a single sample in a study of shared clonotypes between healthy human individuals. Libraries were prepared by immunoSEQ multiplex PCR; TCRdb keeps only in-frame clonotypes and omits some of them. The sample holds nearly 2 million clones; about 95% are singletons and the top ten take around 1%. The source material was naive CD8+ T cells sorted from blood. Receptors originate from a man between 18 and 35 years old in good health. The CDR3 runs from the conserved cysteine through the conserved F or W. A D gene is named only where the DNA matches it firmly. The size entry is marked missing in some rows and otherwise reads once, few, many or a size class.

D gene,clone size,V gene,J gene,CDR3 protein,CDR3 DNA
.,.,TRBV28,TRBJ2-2,CASSLPTYVLSTGPTGELFF,TGTGCCAGCAGTTTACCCACGTATGTACTGTCGACAGGTCCCACCGGGGAGCTGTTTTTT
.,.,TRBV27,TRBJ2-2,CASMWQINTGELFF,TGTGCCAGCATGTGGCAGATCAACACCGGGGAGCTGTTTTTT
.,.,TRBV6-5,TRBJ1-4,CASSLGGLTETEKLFF,TGTGCCAGCAGTTTAGGGGGGCTGACCGAAACGGAAAAACTGTTTTTT
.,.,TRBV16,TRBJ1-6,CASSQSDGTPLHF,TGTGCCAGCAGCCAATCAGACGGGACACCCCTCCACTTT
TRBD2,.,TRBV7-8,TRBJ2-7,CASSRESGGVVEQYF,TGTGCCAGCAGCCGGGAGAGCGGGGGGGTTGTCGAGCAGTACTTC
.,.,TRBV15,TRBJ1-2,CATRGLGDNYGYTF,TGTGCCACCAGGGGCCTCGGGGATAACTATGGCTACACCTTC
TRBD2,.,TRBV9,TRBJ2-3,CASSTSGSTDTQYF,TGTGCCAGCAGCACCAGCGGGAGTACAGATACGCAGTATTTT
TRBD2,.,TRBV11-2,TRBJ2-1,CASSSPVGGRVNNEQFF,TGTGCCAGCAGCTCCCCAGTGGGGGGGAGGGTTAACAATGAGCAGTTCTTC
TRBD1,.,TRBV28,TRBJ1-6,CASSSPGGSPLHF,TGTGCCAGCAGTTCCCCAGGGGGTTCACCCCTCCACTTT
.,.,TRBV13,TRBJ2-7,CASSLAGSFYEQYF,TGTGCCAGCAGCTTAGCGGGGTCATTCTACGAGCAGTACTTC
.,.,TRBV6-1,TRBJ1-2,CASSIGQTLYGYTF,TGTGCCAGCAGTATCGGACAGACTCTCTATGGCTACACCTTC
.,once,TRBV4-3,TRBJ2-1,CASSLDSSSYNEQFF,TGCGCCAGCAGTCTCGACAGTAGCTCCTACAATGAGCAGTTCTTC
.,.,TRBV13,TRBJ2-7,CASSWRGSLKSYEQYF,TGTGCCAGCAGCTGGAGGGGGAGTCTCAAATCCTACGAGCAGTACTTC
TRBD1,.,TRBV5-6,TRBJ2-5,CASSFPGTAKETQYF,TGTGCCAGCAGCTTTCCCGGGACAGCAAAAGAGACCCAGTACTTC
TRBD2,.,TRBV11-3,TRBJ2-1,CASSLVLAGGVNEQFF,TGTGCCAGCAGCTTAGTCCTGGCGGGGGGGGTCAATGAGCAGTTCTTC